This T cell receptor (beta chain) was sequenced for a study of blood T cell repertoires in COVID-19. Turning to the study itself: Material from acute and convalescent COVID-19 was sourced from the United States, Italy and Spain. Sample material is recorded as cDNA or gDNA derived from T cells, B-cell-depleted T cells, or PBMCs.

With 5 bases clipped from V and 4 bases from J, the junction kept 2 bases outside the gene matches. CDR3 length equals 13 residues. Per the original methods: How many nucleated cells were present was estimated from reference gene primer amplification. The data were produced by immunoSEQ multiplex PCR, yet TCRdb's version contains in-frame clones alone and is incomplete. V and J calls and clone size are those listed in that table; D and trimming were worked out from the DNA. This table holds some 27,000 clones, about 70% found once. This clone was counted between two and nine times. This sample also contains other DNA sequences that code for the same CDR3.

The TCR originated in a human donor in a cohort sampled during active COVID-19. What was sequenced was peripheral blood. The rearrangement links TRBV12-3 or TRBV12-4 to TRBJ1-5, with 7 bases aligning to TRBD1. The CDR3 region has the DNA TGTGCCAGCAGTCTGACAGGGAATCAGCCCCAGCATTTT. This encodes CASSLTGNQPQHF.